The clone carrying this T cell receptor (beta chain) was counted ten times or more. What it binds is unknown. This sample was taken from a study of regulatory T cells in long-lasting Graves disease. Time point noted: persistent/refractory GD, antithyroid drugs over 5 years with positive TRAb. The authors made the TCR library using RNA they extracted from PBMCs. The V gene's germline CDR1 is SGHRS and CDR2 YFSETQ. CDR3 length equals 14 residues. V lost 2 bases, J lost 6 bases, and 11 bases lay in between. Study-level points and caveats: Sampling was limited to peripheral blood rather than thyroid tissue.

Through Arm-PCR of CDR3 regions and iRepertoire HTBI primers, TCR beta libraries were built. One entry per CDR3 protein results from TCRdb running MiXCR on the multiplex PCR reads. The sample consists of more than 300,000 distinct CDR3 sequences, less than 20% of them appearing once. The source of this sequence is a female donor with Graves disease. The rearrangement uses TRBV5-1 and TRBJ2-2; unclear D gene. The starting material was peripheral blood mononuclear cells (PBMCs), obtained when the disease was refractory, from a patient treated with antithyroid drugs. This CDR3 reads CASSFMPEAGELFF. CDR3 nucleotides: TGCGCCAGCAGCTTCATGCCGGAAGCCGGGGAGCTGTTTTTT.